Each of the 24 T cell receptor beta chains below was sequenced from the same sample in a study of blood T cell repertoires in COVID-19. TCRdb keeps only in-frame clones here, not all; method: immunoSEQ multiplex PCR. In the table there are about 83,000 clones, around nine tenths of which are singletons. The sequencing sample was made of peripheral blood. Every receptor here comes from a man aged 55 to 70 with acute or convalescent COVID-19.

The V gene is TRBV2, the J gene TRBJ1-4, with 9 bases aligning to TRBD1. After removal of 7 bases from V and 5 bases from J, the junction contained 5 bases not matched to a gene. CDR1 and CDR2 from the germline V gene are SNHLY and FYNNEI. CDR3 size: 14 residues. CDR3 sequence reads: CASTLGQGNEKLFF. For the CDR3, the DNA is TGTGCCAGCACCCTCGGACAGGGGAATGAAAAACTGTTTTTT.

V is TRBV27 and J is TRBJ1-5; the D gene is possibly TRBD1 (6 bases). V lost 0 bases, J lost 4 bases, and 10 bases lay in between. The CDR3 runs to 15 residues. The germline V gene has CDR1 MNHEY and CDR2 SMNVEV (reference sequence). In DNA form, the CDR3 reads TGTGCCAGCAGTTTATCGATACAGGGAAATCAGCCCCAGCATTTT. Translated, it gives CASSLSIQGNQPQHF.

Written as DNA, the CDR3 is TGCGCCAGCAGCTTGGGGGTAGCTTCCTACGAGCAGTACTTC. The encoded protein is CASSLGVASYEQYF. The V call is TRBV5-1, the J call TRBJ2-7, with D unclear. Germline lookup yields CDR1 SGHRS and CDR2 YFSETQ. V was clipped by 0 bases and J by 1 base, with 8 bases between them. The length of the CDR3 is 14 residues.

The CDR3 coding sequence is TGTGCCAGCAGGTACAATACTAACAATAATTTGAACACTGAAGCTTTCTTT. Protein sequence: CASRYNTNNNLNTEAFF. The rearrangement links TRBV6-2 or TRBV6-3 to TRBJ1-1; no clear D gene. Germline CDR1 and CDR2: MNHEY and SVGEGT. Trimming removed 6 bases from V and 0 bases from J, with 20 bases in between. The CDR3 runs 17 residues.

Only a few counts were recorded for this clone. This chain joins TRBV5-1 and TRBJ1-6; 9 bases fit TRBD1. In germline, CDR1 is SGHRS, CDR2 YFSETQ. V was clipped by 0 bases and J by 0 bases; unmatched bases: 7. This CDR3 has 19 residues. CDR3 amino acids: CASSLEVTGGASYNSPLHF. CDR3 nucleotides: TGCGCCAGCAGCTTGGAAGTGACAGGGGGTGCCTCCTATAATTCACCCCTCCACTTT. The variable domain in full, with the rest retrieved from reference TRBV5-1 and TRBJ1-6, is KAGVTQTPRYLIKTRGQQVTLSCSPISGHRSVSWYQQTPGQGLQFLFEYFSETQRNKGNFPGRFSGRQFSNSRSEMNVSTLELGDSALYLCASSLEVTGGASYNSPLHFGNGTRLTVT.

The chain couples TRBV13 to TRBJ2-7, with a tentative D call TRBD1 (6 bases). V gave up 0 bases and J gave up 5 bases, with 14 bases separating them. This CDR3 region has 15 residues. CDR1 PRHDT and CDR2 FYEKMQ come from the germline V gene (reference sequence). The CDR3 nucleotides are TGTGCCAGCAGCTTAGGCCGGACAGAATTGAACGAGCAGTACTTC. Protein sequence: CASSLGRTELNEQYF.

In DNA form, the CDR3 reads TGTGCCAGCAGAGCCGCCCAGGGAAACACTGAAGCTTTCTTT. This codes for CASRAAQGNTEAFF. The V call is TRBV2, the J call TRBJ1-1, with D maybe TRBD1 (5 bases). Trimming removed 6 bases from V and 2 bases from J, with 13 bases in between. The CDR3 has 14 amino acids. CDR1 is SNHLY and CDR2 is FYNNEI in the germline V gene.

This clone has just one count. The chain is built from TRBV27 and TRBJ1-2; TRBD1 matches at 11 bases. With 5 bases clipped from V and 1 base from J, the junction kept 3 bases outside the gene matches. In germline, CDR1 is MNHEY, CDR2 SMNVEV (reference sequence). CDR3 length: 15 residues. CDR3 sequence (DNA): TGTGCCAGCAGTCCCGGGACAGGGGGTAACTATGGCTACACCTTC. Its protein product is CASSPGTGGNYGYTF.

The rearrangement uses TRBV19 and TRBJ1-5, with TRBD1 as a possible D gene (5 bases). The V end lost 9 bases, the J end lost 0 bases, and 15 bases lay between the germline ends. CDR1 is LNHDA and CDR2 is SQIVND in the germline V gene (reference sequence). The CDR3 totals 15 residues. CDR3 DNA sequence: TGTGCCAGCCGGACAACTTCCAATAGCAATCAGCCCCAGCATTTT. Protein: CASRTTSNSNQPQHF.

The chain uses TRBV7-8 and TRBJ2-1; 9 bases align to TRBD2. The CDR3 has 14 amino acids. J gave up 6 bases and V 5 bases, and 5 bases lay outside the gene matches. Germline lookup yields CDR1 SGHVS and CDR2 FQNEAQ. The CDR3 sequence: CASSRREGVNEQFF. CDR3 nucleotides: TGTGCCAGCAGCAGGCGGGAGGGGGTCAATGAGCAGTTCTTC. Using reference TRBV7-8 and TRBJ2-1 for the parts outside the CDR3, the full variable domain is GAGVSQSPRYKVAKRGQDVALRCDPISGHVSLFWYQQALGQGPEFLTYFQNEAQLDKSGLPSDRFFAERPEGSVSTLKIQRTQQEDSAVYLCASSRREGVNEQFFGPGTRLTVL.

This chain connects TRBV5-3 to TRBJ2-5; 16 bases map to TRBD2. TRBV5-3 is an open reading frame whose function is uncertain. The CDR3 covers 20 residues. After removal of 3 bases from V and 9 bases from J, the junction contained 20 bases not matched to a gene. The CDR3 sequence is CARSSKGLAGGTPAQEPQYF. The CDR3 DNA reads TGTGCCAGAAGCTCAAAGGGACTAGCGGGGGGGACTCCCGCACAGGAGCCCCAGTACTTC.

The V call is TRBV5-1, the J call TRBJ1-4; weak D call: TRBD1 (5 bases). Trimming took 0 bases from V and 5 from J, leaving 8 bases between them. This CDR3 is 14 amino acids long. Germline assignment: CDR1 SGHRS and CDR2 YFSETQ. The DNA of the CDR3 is TGCGCCAGCAGCTTGGGGGGCTTAAATGAAAAACTGTTTTTT. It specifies CASSLGGLNEKLFF.

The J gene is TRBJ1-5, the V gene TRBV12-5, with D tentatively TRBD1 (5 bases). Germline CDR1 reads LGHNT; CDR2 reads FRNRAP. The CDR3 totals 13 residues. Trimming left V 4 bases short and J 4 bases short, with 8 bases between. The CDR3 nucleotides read TGTGCTAGTGGTTGGGGCGGAAATCAGCCCCAGCATTTT. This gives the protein CASGWGGNQPQHF.

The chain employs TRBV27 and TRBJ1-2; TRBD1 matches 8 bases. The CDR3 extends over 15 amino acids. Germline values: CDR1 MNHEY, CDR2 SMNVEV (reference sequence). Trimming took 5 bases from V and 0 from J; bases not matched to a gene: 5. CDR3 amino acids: CASSPGTGTNYGYTF. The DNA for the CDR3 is TGTGCCAGCAGTCCCGGGACAGGCACTAACTATGGCTACACCTTC.

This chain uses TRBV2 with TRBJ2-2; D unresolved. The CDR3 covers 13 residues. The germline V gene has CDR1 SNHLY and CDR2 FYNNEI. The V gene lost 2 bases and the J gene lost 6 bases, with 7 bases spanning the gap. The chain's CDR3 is CASSESSPGELFF. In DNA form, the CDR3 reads TGTGCCAGCAGTGAATCGTCCCCCGGGGAGCTGTTTTTT.

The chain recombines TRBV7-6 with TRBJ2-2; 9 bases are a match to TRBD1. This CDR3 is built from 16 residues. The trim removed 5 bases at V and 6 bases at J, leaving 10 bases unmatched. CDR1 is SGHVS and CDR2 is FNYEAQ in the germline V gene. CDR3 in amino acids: CASSTPDRGGPGELFF. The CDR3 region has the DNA TGTGCCAGCAGCACCCCGGACAGGGGAGGCCCCGGGGAGCTGTTTTTT. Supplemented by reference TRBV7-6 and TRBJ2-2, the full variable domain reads GAGVSQSPRYKVTKRGQDVALRCDPISGHVSLYWYRQALGQGPEFLTYFNYEAQQDKSGLPNDRFSAERPEGSISTLTIQRTEQRDSAMYRCASSTPDRGGPGELFFGEGSRLTVL.

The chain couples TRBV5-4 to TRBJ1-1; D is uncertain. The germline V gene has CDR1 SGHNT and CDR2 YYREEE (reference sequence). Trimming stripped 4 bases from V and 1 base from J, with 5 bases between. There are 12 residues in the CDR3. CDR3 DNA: TGTGCCAGCAGCGCGGCGAACACTGAAGCTTTCTTT. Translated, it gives CASSAANTEAFF.

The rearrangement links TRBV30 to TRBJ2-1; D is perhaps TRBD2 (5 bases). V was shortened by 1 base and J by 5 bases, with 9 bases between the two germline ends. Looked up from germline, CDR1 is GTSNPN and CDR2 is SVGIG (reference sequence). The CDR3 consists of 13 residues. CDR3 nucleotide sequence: TGTGCCTGGAGTGGAGGGAGAGACAATGAGCAGTTCTTC. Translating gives CAWSGGRDNEQFF. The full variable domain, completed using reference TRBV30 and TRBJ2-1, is SQTIHQWPATLVQPVGSPLSLECTVEGTSNPNLYWYRQAAGRGLQLLFYSVGIGQISSEVPQNLSASRPQDRQFILSSKKLLLSDSGFYLCAWSGGRDNEQFFGPGTRLTVL.

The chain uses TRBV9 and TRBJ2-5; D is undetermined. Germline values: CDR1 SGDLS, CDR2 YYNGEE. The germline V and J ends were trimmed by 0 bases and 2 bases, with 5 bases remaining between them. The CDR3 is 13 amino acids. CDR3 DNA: TGTGCCAGCAGCGTAGGCGGACAAGAGACCCAGTACTTC. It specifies CASSVGGQETQYF.

As DNA, the CDR3 is TGCGCCAGCAGTACGGAGGCAGCGAACACCGGGGAGCTGTTTTTT. It encodes CASSTEAANTGELFF. This chain joins TRBV5-1 and TRBJ2-2; weak D call: TRBD2 (5 bases). V was cut by 5 bases and J by 0 bases, with 11 bases left in between. Germline-derived CDR1 and CDR2 are SGHRS and YFSETQ. This CDR3 has 15 amino acids.

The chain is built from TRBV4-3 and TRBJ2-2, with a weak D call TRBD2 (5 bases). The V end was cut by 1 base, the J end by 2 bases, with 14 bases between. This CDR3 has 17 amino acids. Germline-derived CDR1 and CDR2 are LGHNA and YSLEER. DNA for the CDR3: TGCGCCAGCAGCCAAGGGTCCGGACGGGAAAACACCGGGGAGCTGTTTTTT. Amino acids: CASSQGSGRENTGELFF.

The CDR3 loop reads CASRPGVSSYEQYF. The CDR3 DNA is TGTGCCAGCAGACCAGGTGTGAGCTCCTACGAGCAGTACTTC. The V gene is TRBV7-8, the J gene TRBJ2-7; D not certain. CDR1 is SGHVS, CDR2 FQNEAQ, per germline. The V and J ends lost 6 bases and 0 bases respectively, with 12 bases between them. CDR3 length equals 14 residues.

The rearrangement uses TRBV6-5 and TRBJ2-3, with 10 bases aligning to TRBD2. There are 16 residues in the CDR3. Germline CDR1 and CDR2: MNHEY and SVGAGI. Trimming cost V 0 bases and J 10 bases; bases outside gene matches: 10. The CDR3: CASSYSILASGGPQYF. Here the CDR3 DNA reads TGTGCCAGCAGTTACTCGATTTTGGCTAGCGGGGGACCGCAGTATTTT.

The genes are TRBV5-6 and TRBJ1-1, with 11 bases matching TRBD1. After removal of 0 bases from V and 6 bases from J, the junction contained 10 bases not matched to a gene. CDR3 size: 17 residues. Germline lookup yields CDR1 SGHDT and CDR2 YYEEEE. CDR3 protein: CASSLVGQGGMGSEAFF. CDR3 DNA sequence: TGTGCCAGCAGCTTGGTGGGACAGGGGGGGATGGGCTCTGAAGCTTTCTTT.